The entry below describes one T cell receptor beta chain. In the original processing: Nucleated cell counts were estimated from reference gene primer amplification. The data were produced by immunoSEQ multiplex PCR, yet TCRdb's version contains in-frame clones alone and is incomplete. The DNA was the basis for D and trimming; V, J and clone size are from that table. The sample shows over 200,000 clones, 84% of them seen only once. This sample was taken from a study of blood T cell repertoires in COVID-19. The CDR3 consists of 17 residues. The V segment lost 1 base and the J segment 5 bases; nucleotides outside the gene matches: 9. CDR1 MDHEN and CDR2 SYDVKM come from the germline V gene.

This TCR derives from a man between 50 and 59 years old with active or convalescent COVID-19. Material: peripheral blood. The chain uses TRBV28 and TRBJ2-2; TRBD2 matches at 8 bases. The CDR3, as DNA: TGTGCCAGCAGTTTATCTAGCCGGGGGGGACGGACCGGGGAGCTGTTTTTT. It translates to CASSLSSRGGRTGELFF.